This TCR beta chain was sequenced in a study of control samples from healthy donors and cancer patients (dated by TCRdb to about 2020). Library preparation was by the immunoSEQ multiplex PCR assay. TCRdb holds this immuneACCESS table with in-frame rearrangements only. Some clones are missing; in checked studies, unresolved V genes explain under half, and the rest has no known cause. The sample includes tens of thousands of clones, with roughly 84% observed a single time. The biggest ten clones account for approximately 15% of the sample. Concerning this clone itself: Its antigen remains undetermined. One base away there is no much larger clone; base qualities are not given.

Inclusive of the bounding cysteine and phenylalanine, the CDR3 is 15 residues long. Solely the CDR3 DNA is kept, with 45 bases framed from the first base. V was cut back by 3 bases and J by 0 bases, leaving a gap of 11 bases between them. CDR1 and CDR2, looked up from the germline V gene, are MNHEY and SVGAGI. The sample comprised blood. The V and J segments used are TRBV6-5 and TRBJ1-1, with TRBD1 as a weak D call on 6 bases. This receptor was obtained from a man in his fifties in good health. The CDR3 reads CASSYAGTMNTEAFF. The base sequence is TGTGCCAGCAGTTATGCCGGGACAATGAACACTGAAGCTTTCTTT.